This entry features one TCR beta chain sequence. Its specific antigen is unknown. The sample holds no much larger clone one base away, and base qualities are not on file. Library preparation was by the immunoSEQ multiplex PCR assay. For most patients, genomic DNA was isolated with the Qiagen DNeasy Blood and Tissue Kit and shipped frozen to Adaptive Biotechnologies for TCR sequencing. For most patients, genomic DNA was subjected to high-throughput TCR-beta CDR3 sequencing by Adaptive Biotechnologies. In the source study's methods: Adaptive's ImmunoSEQ software supplied the TCR sequencing data for 18 patients, while MiXCR and VDJtools were used to process a few other patients. CD4 versus CD8 sorting errors were corrected by removing sequences found in both subsets at a frequency ratio below 5:1. CDR3 nucleotide sequences shared between donor and recipient were removed because the origin of such sequences could not be assigned. At least 2-fold expansion over unstimulated cells and a minimum CFSE-low frequency of 0.002% (template counts) or 0.001% (read counts) were required for clones to be classified as alloreactive. A clone was considered mappable if detected in the sequenced pre-transplant spleen, lymph node, or MLR CFSE-low populations of the donor or recipient. The cumulative frequency of alloreactive clones was calculated as a percentage of all sequences, weighted by copy number. What TCRdb holds here is the immuneACCESS table cut down to in-frame rearrangements. Part of the clones is not present; checked against another copy, under half of the missing clones reflect an unresolved V gene, and the others are unexplained. D and trimming were read from the DNA, whereas the V and J calls and clone size are those reported in that table. In all, the sample holds 75,000 to 100,000 clones, and 92% of those were seen once. The top ten clonotypes cover more than 0.15% of the sample.

This entry is derived from a study of graft-versus-host responses after intestinal transplantation (dated by TCRdb to the early 2020s). A note on the overall study: The transplants that recipients received were multivisceral, liver-intestinal, or isolated intestinal. After intestinal transplantation, graft-versus-host and host-versus-graft alloreactive T cell clones were followed in the graft, circulation and bone marrow using bulk TCR-beta CDR3 sequencing. Rather than going through the commercial service, samples from a few later patients were sequenced in-house on an Illumina MiSeq and processed with MiXCR. Alloreactive clones were identified by sequencing pre-transplant mixed lymphocyte reaction products and comparing these products with unstimulated pre-transplant donor and recipient T cells. Donor T cell macrochimerism was defined as a peak of at least 4% donor T cells among recipient peripheral blood mononuclear cells. Every recipient was given anti-thymocyte globulin induction, then maintenance tacrolimus and steroids for 3 to 4 years. Of the 20 to 25 intestinal transplant recipients enrolled in the cohort, one of whom was a retransplant, a few patients without pretransplant specimens were excluded. General findings and caveats noted by the study authors: GvH clones were found in recipient bone marrow, and some of the GvH clones appeared earlier in ileal mucosa or blood, which is consistent with an intestinal mucosal origin. Patients with donor T cell macrochimerism had high GvH to HvG T cell clonal ratios in their allografts. Conclusions were limited by the relatively low number and heterogeneity of intestinal transplant patients. Peak levels of circulating GvH clones were associated with declines in HvG clones early after transplant.

The time point label, as the study defines it: cells obtained before transplantation from donor or recipient. CD3+CD4+ and CD3+CD8+ populations were FACS-sorted from unstimulated pre-transplant donor and recipient cells taken from spleen or lymph nodes. The CDR3 spans 14 residues, from the cysteine through the phenylalanine. Just CDR3 DNA is preserved here, 42 bases in frame from base 1. According to the germline V gene (reference sequence), CDR1 reads GTSNPN and CDR2 reads SVGIG. V lost 3 bases and J lost 10 bases, and the count of bases not matched to a germline gene is 14. The receptor chain draws on TRBV30 and TRBJ1-1; 7 nucleotides in the junction match TRBD1. This sequence was found in a human donor who received an intestinal transplant. The sequencing used unstimulated CD4+ T cells sorted from spleen or lymph node cells, collected before intestinal transplant. This receptor has the CDR3 CAWSSRGPLEIAFF. The bases read TGTGCCTGGAGCTCGAGGGGGCCTCTCGAGATAGCTTTCTTT.